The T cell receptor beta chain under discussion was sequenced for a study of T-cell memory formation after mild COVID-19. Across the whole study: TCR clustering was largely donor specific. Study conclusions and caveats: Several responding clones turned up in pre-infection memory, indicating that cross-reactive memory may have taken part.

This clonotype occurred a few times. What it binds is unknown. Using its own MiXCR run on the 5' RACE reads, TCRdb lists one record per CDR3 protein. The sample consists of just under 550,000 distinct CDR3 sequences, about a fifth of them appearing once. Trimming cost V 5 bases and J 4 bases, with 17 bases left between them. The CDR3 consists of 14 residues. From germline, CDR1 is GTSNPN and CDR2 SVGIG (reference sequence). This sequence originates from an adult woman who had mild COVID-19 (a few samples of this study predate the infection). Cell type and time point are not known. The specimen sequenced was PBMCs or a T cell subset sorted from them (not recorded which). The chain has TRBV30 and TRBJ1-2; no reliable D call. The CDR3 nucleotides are TGTGCCTGGGCCGAGGCACCTAAGGGCTATGGCTACACCTTC. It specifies CAWAEAPKGYGYTF.